The clone carrying this TCR beta chain was observed a few times. Its target is unknown. The same CDR3 is also encoded by other DNA sequences in this sample. CD4+ cells were split into CD45RA+ naive and CD45RA-negative memory subsets. The sample belongs to a study of shared clonotypes between healthy human individuals. General study findings and limits: The study sampled only blood, and tissue repertoires likely differ. Clonotypes shared by all four sorted-subset donors had higher generation probabilities than non-shared clonotypes.

As handled by the study authors: As immunoSEQ supplied junction-only sequences (without quality scores), filtering differed. TCRdb's table, derived via immunoSEQ multiplex PCR, lists solely in-frame clones and lacks some. The V and J calls and clone size were taken over from that table, and D and trimming were inferred from the DNA. The sample records roughly 700,000 clones, over 65% being singletons. Material for sequencing was memory CD4+ T cells sorted from blood. Subset specified: CD45RA-negative fraction. The sequence came from a woman in her 30s in good health.

The CDR3 spells CSARGNYEQYF. CDR3 bases: TGCAGTGCTAGAGGAAACTACGAGCAGTACTTC. This chain links TRBV20-1 with TRBJ2-7, with D hard to call. Trimming stripped 1 base from V and 3 bases from J, with 4 bases between. The CDR3 has 11 residues. CDR1 DFQATT and CDR2 SNEGSKA come from the germline V gene (reference sequence).